A selection of T cell receptor beta chains follows, all from one sample in a study of beta chain features in type 1 diabetes. The method was immunoSEQ multiplex PCR; TCRdb's version includes in-frame clones alone and lacks a portion of them. This sample has 15,000 to 18,000 clones, with approximately 68% found just once. Sequenced: Tregs from blood. These receptors originate from a man aged 25-40 years with type 1 diabetes. Both conserved end residues are part of each CDR3. D genes are given only for firm matches. Clone size, where shown, is once, few, many, or a class for clones that have expanded.

d_gene	abundance	len	v_gene	j_gene	CDR3nt	CDR3aa
-	-	17	TRBV7-6	TRBJ1-3	TGTGCCAGCAGCAAGCAGGGAAATAGCCCCTCTGGAAACACCATATATTTT	CASSKQGNSPSGNTIYF
TRBD1	-	14	TRBV6-1	TRBJ1-5	TGTGCCAGCACCCTGACAGGGGTTCTCCAGCCCCAGCATTTT	CASTLTGVLQPQHF
TRBD2	-	15	TRBV5-4	TRBJ2-1	TGTGCCAGCAGCTTAAAACTAGCGGACTACAATGAGCAGTTCTTC	CASSLKLADYNEQFF
TRBD1	few	15	TRBV27	TRBJ1-2	TGTGCCAGCGGGTTGGACAGGGTCGGGGCTTATGGCTACACCTTC	CASGLDRVGAYGYTF
-	-	14	TRBV19	TRBJ2-2	TGTGCCAGTATGATGGGAAGAGGGACCGGGGAGCTGTTTTTT	CASMMGRGTGELFF
-	few	16	TRBV6-5	TRBJ2-1	TGTGCCAGCAGTTCGGACTCCTCGAGCTCCTACAATGAGCAGTTCTTC	CASSSDSSSSYNEQFF
-	-	11	TRBV6-1	TRBJ1-1	TGTGCCAGCAGTGAACCGGGGAGTCCTTTCTTT	CASSEPGSPFF
TRBD1	-	15	TRBV28	TRBJ1-1	TGTGCCAGCAGTCCGCAGACAGGGTACGACACTGAAGCTTTCTTT	CASSPQTGYDTEAFF
TRBD1	-	14	TRBV6-5	TRBJ1-2	TGTGCCAGCAGTTACGGGACAGGGGATTTTGGCTACACCTTC	CASSYGTGDFGYTF
TRBD2	-	15	TRBV5-4	TRBJ2-3	TGTGCCAGCAGGAGTGGTAGCGGGAGGGCAGATACGCAGTATTTT	CASRSGSGRADTQYF
-	-	13	TRBV19	TRBJ1-5	TGTGCCAGTAACATTAATAGCAATCAGCCCCAGCATTTT	CASNINSNQPQHF
-	-	17	TRBV7-2	TRBJ2-3	TGTGCCAGCAGCGCCTTCGTCGGCGCGGTTGCACGGGATACGCAGTATTTT	CASSAFVGAVARDTQYF
-	-	16	TRBV4-1	TRBJ1-2	TGCGCCAGCAGCCAAGAGCGTTCTTTACCTCGGGATGGCTACACCTTC	CASSQERSLPRDGYTF
-	-	15	TRBV7-2	TRBJ1-1	TGTGCCAGCAGCTTTACAGCCTCTCGGAACACTGAAGCTTTCTTT	CASSFTASRNTEAFF
-	-	14	TRBV5-5	TRBJ2-7	TGTGCCAGCAGCTTGGATTTCGGGGCCTACGAGCAGTACTTC	CASSLDFGAYEQYF
-	few	14	TRBV2	TRBJ2-7	TGTGCCAGCAGCGCTGAGGTGAGCTCCTACGAGCAGTACTTC	CASSAEVSSYEQYF
TRBD1	-	14	TRBV6-1	TRBJ1-1	TGTGCCAGCAGTAGTGACAGGGCGTTCCCTGAAGCTTTCTTT	CASSSDRAFPEAFF
TRBD1	-	17	TRBV30	TRBJ1-6	TGTGCCTGGAGAACCAAGGAACAGGGGTCCTATAATTCACCCCTCCACTTT	CAWRTKEQGSYNSPLHF
-	-	15	TRBV30	TRBJ1-3	TGTGCCTGGAGCCAGGGGCACTACTCTGGAAACACCATATATTTT	CAWSQGHYSGNTIYF
-	-	14	TRBV6-5	TRBJ1-2	TGTGCCAGCAGCCGTGATACAGGGAACTATGGCTACACCTTC	CASSRDTGNYGYTF
-	-	14	TRBV6-5	TRBJ2-2	TGTGCCAGCAGTCTTTTTGGGGGCTCCGGGGAGCTGTTTTTT	CASSLFGGSGELFF
-	few	11	TRBV10-3	TRBJ2-5	TGTGCCATCCGAGGGCAAGAGACCCAGTACTTC	CAIRGQETQYF
TRBD1	-	18	TRBV4-1	TRBJ1-4	TGCGCCAGCAGCCAACCTCCGGGACAGGGGTTAACTAATGAAAAACTGTTTTTT	CASSQPPGQGLTNEKLFF
-	-	13	TRBV19	TRBJ1-2	TGTGCCAGTAGTATTCCGGAGAACTATGGCTACACCTTC	CASSIPENYGYTF
TRBD2	-	13	TRBV7-2	TRBJ2-7	TGTGCCAGCAGCTTCGGGACTAGCAACGAGCAGTACTTC	CASSFGTSNEQYF
-	-	14	TRBV10-1	TRBJ2-1	TGCGCCAGCAGTGAACGAACAGCCGGCAATGAGCAGTTCTTC	CASSERTAGNEQFF
TRBD1	medium-sized	13	TRBV7-8	TRBJ1-2	TGTGCCAGCAGCCGGGGACAGAACTATGGCTACACCTTC	CASSRGQNYGYTF
-	-	14	TRBV7-2	TRBJ2-2	TGTGCCAGCAGCTTAAGGCAGGACACCGGGGAGCTGTTTTTT	CASSLRQDTGELFF
-	-	14	TRBV2	TRBJ1-6	TGTGCCAGCAGTTCACAGGGTCGGAATTCACCCCTCCACTTT	CASSSQGRNSPLHF
TRBD1	-	15	TRBV7-2	TRBJ1-2	TGTGCCAGCAACAACCCGGGACAGCAAAACTATGGCTACACCTTC	CASNNPGQQNYGYTF
TRBD2	-	15	TRBV7-2	TRBJ2-4	TGTGCCAGCAGGGTGGGGATTAGCGGGGTAAACATTCAGTACTTC	CASRVGISGVNIQYF
-	-	12	TRBV11-1	TRBJ2-7	TGTGCCAGCAGCGGAGGGGGCTACGGGCAGTACTTC	CASSGGGYGQYF
-	-	17	TRBV5-1	TRBJ2-3	TGCGCCAGCACCCCCGGCAGGGGGGTTTTTTTGACAGATACGCAGTATTTT	CASTPGRGVFLTDTQYF
-	-	17	TRBV5-6	TRBJ2-7	TGTGCCAGCAGCTCCCTTGGTGGTGGCAGTTCTCTCTACGAGCAGTACTTC	CASSSLGGGSSLYEQYF
TRBD1	-	13	TRBV6-5	TRBJ2-3	TGTGCCATCAAACAGGGGGCGGCAGATACGCAGTATTTT	CAIKQGAADTQYF
-	-	12	TRBV29-1	TRBJ2-7	TGCAGCGTTGGTGGGGGGTTTGAAGAGCAGTACTTC	CSVGGGFEEQYF
TRBD1	-	15	TRBV19	TRBJ2-5	TGTGCCAGTACCAACTCCCCAGGGGGACAAGAGACCCAGTACTTC	CASTNSPGGQETQYF
-	few	13	TRBV30	TRBJ2-5	TGTGCCTGGAATCAGGGGCCGGGAGAGACCCAGTACTTC	CAWNQGPGETQYF
-	-	15	TRBV6-1	TRBJ2-1	TGTGCCAGCAGTGTTTCTGAAGCGCCCTACAATGAGCAGTTCTTC	CASSVSEAPYNEQFF
-	-	15	TRBV6-5	TRBJ1-5	TGTGCCAGCAGTTATCGAGCAGGGGCAGATCAGCCCCAGCATTTT	CASSYRAGADQPQHF
-	few	13	TRBV7-2	TRBJ2-3	TGTGCCAGCAGCTTAGGAGAGACTACAGCGCAGTATTTT	CASSLGETTAQYF
TRBD1	-	14	TRBV27	TRBJ2-3	TGTGCCAGCAGTCGGACAGGGCGCACAGATACGCAGTATTTT	CASSRTGRTDTQYF
TRBD2	-	14	TRBV10-1	TRBJ2-1	TGCGCCAGCAGTGGGACTAGCGGGATTCGCGAGCAGTTCTTC	CASSGTSGIREQFF
TRBD2	-	16	TRBV7-2	TRBJ2-2	TGTGCCAGCAGCTCCTTAGCGGGGATAAACACCGGGGAGCTGTTTTTT	CASSSLAGINTGELFF
TRBD2	few	17	TRBV7-2	TRBJ2-3	TGTGCCAGCAGCTCCTCGGCTAGCGGGATGGGCACAGATACGCAGTATTTT	CASSSSASGMGTDTQYF
-	once	14	TRBV19	TRBJ1-1	TGTGCCAGTAGTGGGGGAAGGGAGGGGAATGAAGCTTTCTTT	CASSGGREGNEAFF
TRBD2	few	14	TRBV11-3	TRBJ2-1	TGTGCCAGCAGCTTAGGGGAGGGGAGGGAGGAGCAGTTCTTC	CASSLGEGREEQFF
-	-	11	TRBV10-1	TRBJ2-7	TGCGCCAGCCCGGGTCGCTACGAGCAGTACTTC	CASPGRYEQYF
TRBD2	-	16	TRBV14	TRBJ2-1	TGTGCCAGCAGCCATCTCGGACTAGCGGGAGATAATGAGCAGTTCTTC	CASSHLGLAGDNEQFF
TRBD1	-	15	TRBV6-1	TRBJ1-2	TGTGCCAGCACTCCGGGACAGGACGTAGACTATGGCTACACCTTC	CASTPGQDVDYGYTF
TRBD1	-	16	TRBV19	TRBJ2-3	TGTGCCAGTAGTACCCACGGACAGGTGAGCGACGATACGCAGTATTTT	CASSTHGQVSDDTQYF
TRBD1	-	16	TRBV9	TRBJ2-5	TGTGCCAGCAGCTTATGGGACAGGGGCGGTTCGGAGACCCAGTACTTC	CASSLWDRGGSETQYF
TRBD2	few	17	TRBV14	TRBJ2-7	TGTGCCAGCAGCCAAGAATCCGGGACTAGTCGACTCTACGAGCAGTACTTC	CASSQESGTSRLYEQYF
TRBD1	-	14	TRBV30	TRBJ1-2	TGTGCCTGGAGCCCTTACGGACAGGTCTATGGCTACACCTTC	CAWSPYGQVYGYTF
-	-	16	TRBV19	TRBJ2-4	TGTGCCAGTAGTATAGCAGGGCAGGTAGGCAAAAACATTCAGTACTTC	CASSIAGQVGKNIQYF
TRBD1	few	15	TRBV5-6	TRBJ2-7	TGTGCCAGCAGCTTGGTGGGACAGGGCAACTACGAGCAGTACTTC	CASSLVGQGNYEQYF
TRBD1	-	14	TRBV6-6	TRBJ2-3	TGTGCCAGCAGAAGCGGACAGGGGCCAGGTACGCAGTATTTT	CASRSGQGPGTQYF
-	-	13	TRBV5-1	TRBJ2-1	TGCGCCAGCAGCCCCCGGAGCTACAATGAGCAGTTCTTC	CASSPRSYNEQFF
TRBD1	-	16	TRBV7-8	TRBJ2-7	TGTGCCAGCAGCCAACTAAGGACAGGCCTCTCCTACGAGCAGTACTTC	CASSQLRTGLSYEQYF
-	-	13	TRBV5-1	TRBJ2-5	TGCGCCAGCAGCTTGGGGGGGCCAGAGACCCAGTACTTC	CASSLGGPETQYF